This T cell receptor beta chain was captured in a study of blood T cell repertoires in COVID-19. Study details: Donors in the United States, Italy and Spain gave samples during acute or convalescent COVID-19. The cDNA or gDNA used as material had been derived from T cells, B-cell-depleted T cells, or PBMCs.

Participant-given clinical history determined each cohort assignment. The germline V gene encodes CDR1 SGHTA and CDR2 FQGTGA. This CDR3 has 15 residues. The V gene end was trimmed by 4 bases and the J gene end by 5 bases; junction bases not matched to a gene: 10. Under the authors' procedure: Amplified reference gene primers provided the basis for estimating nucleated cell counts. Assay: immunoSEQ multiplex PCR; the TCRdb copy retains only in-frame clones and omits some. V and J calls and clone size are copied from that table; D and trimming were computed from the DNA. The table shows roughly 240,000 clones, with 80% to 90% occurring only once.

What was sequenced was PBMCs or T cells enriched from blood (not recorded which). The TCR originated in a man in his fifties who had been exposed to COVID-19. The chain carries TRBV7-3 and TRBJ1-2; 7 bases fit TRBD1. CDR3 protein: CASSSQGGQPYGYTF. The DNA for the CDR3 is TGTGCCAGCAGCTCACAAGGGGGACAGCCGTATGGCTACACCTTC.